This T cell receptor beta chain stems from a study of T cell responses to AZD1222 COVID-19 vaccine. Overall study findings and caveats: The study found vaccine-associated CD4 TCRs spanning spike, dominant at 160-218 and 743-854. Regions left unmutated in variants are reportedly the target of nearly half of spike-specific TCRs.

As to this clone: Its specificity is not known.

V dropped 1 base and J dropped 6 bases, with 11 bases sitting between them. CDR1 and CDR2 (germline): SGDLS, YYNGEE. The CDR3 runs to 13 residues. The protocol was immunoSEQ multiplex PCR, while the TCRdb copy is restricted to in-frame clones and leaves out a portion. The data hold about 270,000 clones, with 94% observed a single time. The chain is built from TRBV9 and TRBJ2-7, with D uncertain. The receptor was isolated from an adult who received the AZD1222 COVID-19 vaccine. Here the sequenced sample was peripheral blood, taken 28 days after the second AZD1222 dose. The CDR3 reads CASSVSEHFEQYF. CDR3 bases: TGTGCCAGCAGCGTATCAGAACACTTCGAGCAGTACTTC.